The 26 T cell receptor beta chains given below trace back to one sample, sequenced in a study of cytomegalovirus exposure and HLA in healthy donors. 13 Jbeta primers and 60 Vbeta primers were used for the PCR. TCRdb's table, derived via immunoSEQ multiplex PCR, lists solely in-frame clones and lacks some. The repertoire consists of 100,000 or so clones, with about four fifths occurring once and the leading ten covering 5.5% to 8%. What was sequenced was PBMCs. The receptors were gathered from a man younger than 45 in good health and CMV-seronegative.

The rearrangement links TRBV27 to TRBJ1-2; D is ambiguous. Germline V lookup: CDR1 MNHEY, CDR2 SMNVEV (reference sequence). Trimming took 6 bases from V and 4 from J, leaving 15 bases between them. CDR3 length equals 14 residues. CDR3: CASRGGGRSYGYTF. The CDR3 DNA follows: TGTGCCAGCAGGGGCGGAGGGAGAAGCTATGGCTACACCTTC.

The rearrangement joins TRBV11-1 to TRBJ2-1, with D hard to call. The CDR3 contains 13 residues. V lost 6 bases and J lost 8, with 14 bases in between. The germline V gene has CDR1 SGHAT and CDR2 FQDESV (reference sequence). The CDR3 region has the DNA TGTGCCAGCAGTCGTTCCGGAGCCGATGAGCAGTTCTTC. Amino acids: CASSRSGADEQFF. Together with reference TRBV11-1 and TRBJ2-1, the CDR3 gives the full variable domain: EAEVAQSPRYKITEKSQAVAFWCDPISGHATLYWYRQILGQGPELLVQFQDESVVDDSQLPKDRFSAERLKGVDSTLKIQPAELGDSAMYLCASSRSGADEQFFGPGTRLTVL.

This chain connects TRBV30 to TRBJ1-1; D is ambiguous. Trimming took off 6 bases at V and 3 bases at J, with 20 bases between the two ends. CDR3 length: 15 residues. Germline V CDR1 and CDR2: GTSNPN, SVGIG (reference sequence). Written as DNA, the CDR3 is TGTGCCTGTTACCGGGAGAGCTCTTCGCACACTGAAGCTTTCTTT. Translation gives CACYRESSSHTEAFF. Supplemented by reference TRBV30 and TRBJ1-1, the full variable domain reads SQTIHQWPATLVQPVGSPLSLECTVEGTSNPNLYWYRQAAGRGLQLLFYSVGIGQISSEVPQNLSASRPQDRQFILSSKKLLLSDSGFYLCACYRESSSHTEAFFGQGTRLTVV.

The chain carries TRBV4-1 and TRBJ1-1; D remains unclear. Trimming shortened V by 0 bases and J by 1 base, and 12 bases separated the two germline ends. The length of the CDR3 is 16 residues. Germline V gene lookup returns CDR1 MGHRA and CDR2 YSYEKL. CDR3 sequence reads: CASSQEEGRWNTEAFF. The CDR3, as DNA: TGCGCCAGCAGCCAAGAGGAAGGGAGATGGAACACTGAAGCTTTCTTT.

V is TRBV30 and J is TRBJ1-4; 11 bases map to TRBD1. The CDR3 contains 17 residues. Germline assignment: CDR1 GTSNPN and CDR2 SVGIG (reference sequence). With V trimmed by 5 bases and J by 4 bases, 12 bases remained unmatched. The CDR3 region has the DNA TGTGCCTGGGCCAGGACAGGGGGCATCGGGGGTAATGAAAAACTGTTTTTT. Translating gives CAWARTGGIGGNEKLFF.

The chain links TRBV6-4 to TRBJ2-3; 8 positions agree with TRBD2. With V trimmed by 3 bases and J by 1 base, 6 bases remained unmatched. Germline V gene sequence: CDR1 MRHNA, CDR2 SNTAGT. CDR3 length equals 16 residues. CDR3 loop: CASSEAAGAGTDTQYF. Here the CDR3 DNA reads TGTGCCAGCAGTGAAGCAGCGGGGGCCGGCACAGATACGCAGTATTTT.

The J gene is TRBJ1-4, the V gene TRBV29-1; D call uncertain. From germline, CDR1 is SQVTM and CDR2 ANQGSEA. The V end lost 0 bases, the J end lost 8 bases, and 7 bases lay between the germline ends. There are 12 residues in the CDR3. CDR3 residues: CSVEDYREKLFF. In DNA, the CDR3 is TGCAGCGTTGAAGATTACAGAGAAAAACTGTTTTTT.

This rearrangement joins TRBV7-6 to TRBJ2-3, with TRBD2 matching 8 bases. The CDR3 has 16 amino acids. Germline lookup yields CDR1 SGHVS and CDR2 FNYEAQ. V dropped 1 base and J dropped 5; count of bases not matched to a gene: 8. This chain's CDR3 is CASSLGLRGGQDTQYF. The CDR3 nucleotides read TGTGCCAGCAGCTTAGGCCTACGGGGGGGCCAAGATACGCAGTATTTT.

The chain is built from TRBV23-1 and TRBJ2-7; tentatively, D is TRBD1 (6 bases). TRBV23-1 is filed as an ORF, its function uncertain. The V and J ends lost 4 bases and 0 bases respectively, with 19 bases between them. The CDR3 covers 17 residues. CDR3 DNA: TGCGCCAGCAGTCCCACCCTAGCCCGGGACACCTCCTACGAGCAGTACTTC. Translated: CASSPTLARDTSYEQYF.

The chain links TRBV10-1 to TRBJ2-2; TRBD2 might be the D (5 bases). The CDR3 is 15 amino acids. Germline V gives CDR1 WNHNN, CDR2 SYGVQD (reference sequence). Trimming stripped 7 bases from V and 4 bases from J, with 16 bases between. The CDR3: CASMGGLLGTGELFF. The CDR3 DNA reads TGCGCCAGCATGGGTGGACTGTTGGGCACCGGGGAGCTGTTTTTT.

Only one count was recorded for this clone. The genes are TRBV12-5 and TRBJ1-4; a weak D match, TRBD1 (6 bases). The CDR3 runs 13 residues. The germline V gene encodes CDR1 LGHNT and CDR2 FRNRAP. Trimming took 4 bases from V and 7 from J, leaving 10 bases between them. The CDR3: CASGSGQTEKLFF. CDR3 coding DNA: TGTGCTAGTGGTTCCGGACAGACTGAAAAACTGTTTTTT.

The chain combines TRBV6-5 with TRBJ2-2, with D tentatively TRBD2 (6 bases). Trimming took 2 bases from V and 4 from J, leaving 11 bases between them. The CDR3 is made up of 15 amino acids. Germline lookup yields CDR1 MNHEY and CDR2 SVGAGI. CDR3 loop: CASSYRLGGTGELFF. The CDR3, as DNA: TGTGCCAGCAGTTACAGACTAGGAGGCACCGGGGAGCTGTTTTTT.

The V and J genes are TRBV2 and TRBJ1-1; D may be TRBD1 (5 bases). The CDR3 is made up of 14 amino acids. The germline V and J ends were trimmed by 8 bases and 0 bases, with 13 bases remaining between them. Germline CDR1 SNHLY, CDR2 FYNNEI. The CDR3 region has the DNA TGTGCCAGCGACCCCGGGACTATGAACACTGAAGCTTTCTTT. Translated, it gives CASDPGTMNTEAFF. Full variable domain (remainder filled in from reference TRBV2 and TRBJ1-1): EPEVTQTPSHQVTQMGQEVILRCVPISNHLYFYWYRQILGQKVEFLVSFYNNEISEKSEIFDDQFSVERPDGSNFTLKIRSTKLEDSAMYFCASDPGTMNTEAFFGQGTRLTVV.

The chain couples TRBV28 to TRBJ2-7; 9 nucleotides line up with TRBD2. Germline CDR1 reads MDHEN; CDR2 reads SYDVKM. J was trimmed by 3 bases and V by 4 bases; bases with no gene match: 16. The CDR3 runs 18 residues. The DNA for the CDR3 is TGTGCCAGCAGTTCCGTCCGATCGGCTAGCGGGGCGGACTACGAGCAGTACTTC. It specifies CASSSVRSASGADYEQYF.

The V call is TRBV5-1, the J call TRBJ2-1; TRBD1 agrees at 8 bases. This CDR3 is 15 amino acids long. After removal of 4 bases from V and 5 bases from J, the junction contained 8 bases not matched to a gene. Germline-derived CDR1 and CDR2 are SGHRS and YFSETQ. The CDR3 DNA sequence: TGCGCCAGCAGCGTCGGACAGGGTATCGACAATGAGCAGTTCTTC. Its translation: CASSVGQGIDNEQFF.

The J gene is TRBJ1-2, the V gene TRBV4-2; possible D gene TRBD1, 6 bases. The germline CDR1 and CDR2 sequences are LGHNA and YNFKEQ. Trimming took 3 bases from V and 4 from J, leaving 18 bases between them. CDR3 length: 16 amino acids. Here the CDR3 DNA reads TGTGCCAGCAGCCAGCTGATAGCGGGGACACCCTATGGCTACACCTTC. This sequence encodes CASSQLIAGTPYGYTF.

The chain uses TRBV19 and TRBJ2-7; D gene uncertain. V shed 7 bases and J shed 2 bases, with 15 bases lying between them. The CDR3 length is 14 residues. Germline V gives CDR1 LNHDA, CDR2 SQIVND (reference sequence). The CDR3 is CASTQHMGPYEQYF. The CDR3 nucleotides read TGTGCCAGTACCCAACATATGGGCCCCTACGAGCAGTACTTC.

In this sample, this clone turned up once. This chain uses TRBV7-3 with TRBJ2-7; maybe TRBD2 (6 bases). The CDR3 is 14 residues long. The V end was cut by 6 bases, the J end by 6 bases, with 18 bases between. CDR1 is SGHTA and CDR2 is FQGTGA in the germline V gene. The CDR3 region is CASSWGVGTSEQYF. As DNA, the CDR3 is TGTGCCAGCAGTTGGGGGGTGGGGACCTCCGAGCAGTACTTC.

DNA for the CDR3: TGTGCCAGTAGTACCCCGGGACAGGCCAATCAGCCCCAGCATTTT. The encoded protein is CASSTPGQANQPQHF. The chain carries TRBV19 and TRBJ1-5; TRBD1 aligns across 8 bases. This CDR3 has 15 amino acids. CDR1 is LNHDA, CDR2 SQIVND, per germline (reference sequence). The J segment lost 3 bases and the V segment lost 4 bases, leaving 5 bases of the junction unmatched.

In DNA, the CDR3 is TGTGCCAGCAGTGACTTTGGGACACCTCTCTACGAGCAGTACTTC. Translating gives CASSDFGTPLYEQYF. The J gene is TRBJ2-7, the V gene TRBV6-4; possibly TRBD1 for D (6 bases). This CDR3 region has 15 residues. Deletions cut 1 base from V and 3 bases from J, with 13 bases between. CDR1 and CDR2 from the germline V gene are MRHNA and SNTAGT.

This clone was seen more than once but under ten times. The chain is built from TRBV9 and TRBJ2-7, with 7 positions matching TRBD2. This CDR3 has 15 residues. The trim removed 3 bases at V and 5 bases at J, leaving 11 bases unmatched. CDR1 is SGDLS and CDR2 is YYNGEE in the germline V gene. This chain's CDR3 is CASSDPREIGHEQYF. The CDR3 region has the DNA TGTGCCAGCAGCGATCCGCGGGAGATTGGCCACGAGCAGTACTTC.

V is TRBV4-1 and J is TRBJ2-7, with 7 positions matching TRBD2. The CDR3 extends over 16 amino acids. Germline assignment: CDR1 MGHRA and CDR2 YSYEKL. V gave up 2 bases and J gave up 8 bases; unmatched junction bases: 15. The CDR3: CASSQPGEGPLRQQYF. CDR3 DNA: TGCGCCAGCAGCCAACCCGGGGAGGGCCCTCTACGACAGCAGTACTTC.

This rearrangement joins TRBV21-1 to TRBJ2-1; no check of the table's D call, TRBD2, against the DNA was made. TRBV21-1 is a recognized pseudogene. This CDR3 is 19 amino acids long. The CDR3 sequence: CASSKDDGSTISSYNEQFF. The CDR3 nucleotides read TGTGCCAGCAGCAAAGATGACGGATCCACTATCAGCTCCTACAATGAGCAGTTCTTC.

DNA for the CDR3: TGTGCCAGCAGCCAAGTACGAGGGAACGAGCAGTACTTC. Protein: CASSQVRGNEQYF. V usage is TRBV14 and J usage is TRBJ2-7, with D tentatively TRBD2 (5 bases). Trimming removed 1 base from V and 5 bases from J, with 9 bases in between. Germline V gene data show CDR1 as SGHDN and CDR2 as FVKESK. The CDR3 consists of 13 residues. Full variable domain (remainder filled in from reference TRBV14 and TRBJ2-7): EAGVTQFPSHSVIEKGQTVTLRCDPISGHDNLYWYRRVMGKEIKFLLHFVKESKQDESGMPNNRFLAERTGGTYSTLKVQPAELEDSGVYFCASSQVRGNEQYFGPGTRLTVT.

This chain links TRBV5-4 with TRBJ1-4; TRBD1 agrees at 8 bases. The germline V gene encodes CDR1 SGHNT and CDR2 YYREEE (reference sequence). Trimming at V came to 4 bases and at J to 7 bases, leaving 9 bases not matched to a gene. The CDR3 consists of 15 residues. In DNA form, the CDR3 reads TGTGCCAGCAGCCCAGGACAGGGTAGAGCTGAAAAACTGTTTTTT. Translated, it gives CASSPGQGRAEKLFF.

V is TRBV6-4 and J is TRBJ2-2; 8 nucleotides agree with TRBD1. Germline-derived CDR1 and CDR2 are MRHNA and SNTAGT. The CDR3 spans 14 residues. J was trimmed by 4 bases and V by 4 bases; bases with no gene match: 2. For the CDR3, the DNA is TGTGCCAGCAGTGGGACAGGGAGCACCGGGGAGCTGTTTTTT. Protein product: CASSGTGSTGELFF.